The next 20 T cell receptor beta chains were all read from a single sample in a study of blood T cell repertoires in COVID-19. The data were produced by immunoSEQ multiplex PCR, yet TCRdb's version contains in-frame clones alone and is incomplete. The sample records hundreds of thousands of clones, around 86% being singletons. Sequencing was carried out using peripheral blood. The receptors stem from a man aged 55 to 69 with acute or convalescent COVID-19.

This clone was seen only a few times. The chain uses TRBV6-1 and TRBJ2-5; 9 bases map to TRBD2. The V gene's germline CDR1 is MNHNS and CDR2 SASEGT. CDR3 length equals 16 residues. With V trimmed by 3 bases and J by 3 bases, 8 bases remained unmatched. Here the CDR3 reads CASSDWAGGLEETQYF. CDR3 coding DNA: TGTGCCAGCAGTGATTGGGCGGGGGGGCTCGAAGAGACCCAGTACTTC.

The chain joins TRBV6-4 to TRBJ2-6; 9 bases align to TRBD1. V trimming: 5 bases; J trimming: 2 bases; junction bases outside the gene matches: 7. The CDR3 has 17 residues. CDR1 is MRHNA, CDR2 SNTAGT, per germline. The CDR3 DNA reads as TGTGCCAGCAGTCAAGGGACAGGGTTAACTGGGGCCAACGTCCTGACTTTC. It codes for CASSQGTGLTGANVLTF.

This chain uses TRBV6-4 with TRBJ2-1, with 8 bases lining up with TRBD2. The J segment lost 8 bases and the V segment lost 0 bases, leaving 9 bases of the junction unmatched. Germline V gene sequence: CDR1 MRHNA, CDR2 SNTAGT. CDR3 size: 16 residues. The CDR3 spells CASSDSWQSGGDEQFF. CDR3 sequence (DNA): TGTGCCAGCAGTGACTCTTGGCAGTCGGGGGGGGATGAGCAGTTCTTC.

As DNA, the CDR3 is TGTGCCAGCAGTGATCACTTCCAAGAGACCCAGTACTTC. Translating gives CASSDHFQETQYF. The chain links TRBV2 to TRBJ2-5; D gene unclear. This CDR3 contains 13 residues. Trimming stripped 3 bases from V and 1 base from J, with 6 bases between. Germline V gene sequence: CDR1 SNHLY, CDR2 FYNNEI.

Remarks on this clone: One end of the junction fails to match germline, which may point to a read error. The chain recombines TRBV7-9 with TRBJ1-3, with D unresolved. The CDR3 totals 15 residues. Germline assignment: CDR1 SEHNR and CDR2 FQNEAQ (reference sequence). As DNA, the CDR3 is TGTGCTAGCAGCTTATATCGGTCGGAGGGAAACACCATATATTTT. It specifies CASSLYRSEGNTIYF. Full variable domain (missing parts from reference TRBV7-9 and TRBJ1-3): DTGVSQNPRHKITKRGQNVTFRCDPISEHNRLYWYRQTLGQGPEFLTYFQNEAQLEKSRLLSDRFSAERPKGSFSTLEIQRTEQGDSAMYLCASSLYRSEGNTIYFGEGSWLTVV.

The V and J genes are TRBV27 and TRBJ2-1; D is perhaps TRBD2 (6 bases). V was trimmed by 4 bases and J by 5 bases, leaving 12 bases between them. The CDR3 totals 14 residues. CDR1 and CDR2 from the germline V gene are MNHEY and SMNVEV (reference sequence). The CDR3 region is CASSSLGLNNEQFF. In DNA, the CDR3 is TGTGCCAGCAGTTCCCTGGGACTTAACAATGAGCAGTTCTTC.

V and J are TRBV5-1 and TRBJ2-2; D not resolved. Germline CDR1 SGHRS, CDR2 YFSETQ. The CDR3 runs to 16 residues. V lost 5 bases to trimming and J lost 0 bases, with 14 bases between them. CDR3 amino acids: CASSLNGIANTGELFF. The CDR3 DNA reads TGCGCCAGCAGTCTCAATGGCATCGCGAACACCGGGGAGCTGTTTTTT. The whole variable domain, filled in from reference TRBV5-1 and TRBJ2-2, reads KAGVTQTPRYLIKTRGQQVTLSCSPISGHRSVSWYQQTPGQGLQFLFEYFSETQRNKGNFPGRFSGRQFSNSRSEMNVSTLELGDSALYLCASSLNGIANTGELFFGEGSRLTVL.

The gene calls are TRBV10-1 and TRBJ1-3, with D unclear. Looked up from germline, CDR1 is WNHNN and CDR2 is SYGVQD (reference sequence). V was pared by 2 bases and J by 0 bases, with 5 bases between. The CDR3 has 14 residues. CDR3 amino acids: CASSEGSSGNTIYF. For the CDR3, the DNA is TGCGCCAGCAGTGAGGGCAGCTCTGGAAACACCATATATTTT.

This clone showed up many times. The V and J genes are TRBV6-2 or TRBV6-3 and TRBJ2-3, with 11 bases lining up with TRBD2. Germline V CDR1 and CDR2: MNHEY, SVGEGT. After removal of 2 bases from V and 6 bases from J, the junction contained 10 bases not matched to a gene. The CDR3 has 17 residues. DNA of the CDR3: TGTGCCAGCAGTTACCAGGGACTAGCGGCAGGGGGGGATACGCAGTATTTT. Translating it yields CASSYQGLAAGGDTQYF.

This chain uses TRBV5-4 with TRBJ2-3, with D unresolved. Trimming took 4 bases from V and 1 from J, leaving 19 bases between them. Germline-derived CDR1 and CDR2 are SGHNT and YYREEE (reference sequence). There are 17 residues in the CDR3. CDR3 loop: CASSPFLQFTGTDTQYF. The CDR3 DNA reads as TGTGCCAGCAGCCCTTTTCTACAGTTTACTGGCACAGATACGCAGTATTTT.

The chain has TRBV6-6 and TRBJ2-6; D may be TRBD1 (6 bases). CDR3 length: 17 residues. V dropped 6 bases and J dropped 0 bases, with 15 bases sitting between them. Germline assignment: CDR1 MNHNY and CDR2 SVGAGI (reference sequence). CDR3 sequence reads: CASSRRQAPSGANVLTF. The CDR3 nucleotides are TGTGCCAGCAGCCGAAGACAGGCCCCCTCTGGGGCCAACGTCCTGACTTTC.

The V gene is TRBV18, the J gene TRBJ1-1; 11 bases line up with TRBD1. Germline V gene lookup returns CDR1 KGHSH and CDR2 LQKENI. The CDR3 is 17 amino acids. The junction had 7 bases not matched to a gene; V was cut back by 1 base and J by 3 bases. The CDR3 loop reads CASSPLLEGQGDTEAFF. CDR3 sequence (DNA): TGTGCCAGCTCACCACTGTTGGAGGGACAGGGGGACACTGAAGCTTTCTTT.

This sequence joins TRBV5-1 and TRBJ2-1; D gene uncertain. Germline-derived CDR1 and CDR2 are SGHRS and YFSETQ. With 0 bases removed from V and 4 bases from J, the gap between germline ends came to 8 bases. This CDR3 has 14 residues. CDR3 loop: CASSLGGEYNEQFF. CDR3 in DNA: TGCGCCAGCAGCTTGGGAGGCGAGTACAATGAGCAGTTCTTC.

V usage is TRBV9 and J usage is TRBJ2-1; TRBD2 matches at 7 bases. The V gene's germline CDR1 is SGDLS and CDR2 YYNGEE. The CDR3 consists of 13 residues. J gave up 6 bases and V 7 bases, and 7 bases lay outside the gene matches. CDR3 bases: TGTGCCAGCGGGGCGGGGGTTGGCAATGAGCAGTTCTTC. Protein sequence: CASGAGVGNEQFF.

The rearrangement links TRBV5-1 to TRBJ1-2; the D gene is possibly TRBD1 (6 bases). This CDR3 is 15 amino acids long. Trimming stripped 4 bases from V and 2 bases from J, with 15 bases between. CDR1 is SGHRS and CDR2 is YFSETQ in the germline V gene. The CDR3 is CASSPAGTKNYGYTF. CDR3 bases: TGCGCCAGCAGCCCAGCCGGGACAAAGAACTATGGCTACACCTTC.

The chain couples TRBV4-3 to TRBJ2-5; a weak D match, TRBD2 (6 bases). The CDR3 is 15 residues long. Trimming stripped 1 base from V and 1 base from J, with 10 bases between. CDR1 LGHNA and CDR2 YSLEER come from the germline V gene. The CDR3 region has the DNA TGCGCCAGCAGCCAAGTAAGGGACTCCCAAGAGACCCAGTACTTC. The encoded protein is CASSQVRDSQETQYF.

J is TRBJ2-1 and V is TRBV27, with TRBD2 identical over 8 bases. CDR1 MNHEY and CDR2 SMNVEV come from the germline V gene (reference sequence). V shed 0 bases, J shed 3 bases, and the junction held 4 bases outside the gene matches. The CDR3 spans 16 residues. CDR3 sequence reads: CASSLSGTSGYNEQFF. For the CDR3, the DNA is TGTGCCAGCAGTTTATCGGGTACTAGCGGCTACAATGAGCAGTTCTTC.

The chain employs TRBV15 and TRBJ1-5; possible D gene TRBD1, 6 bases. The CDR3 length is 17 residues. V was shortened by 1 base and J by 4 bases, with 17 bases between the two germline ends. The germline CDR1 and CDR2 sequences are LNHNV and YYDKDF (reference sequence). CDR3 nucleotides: TGTGCCACCAGCAGAGGTGGGGGGGCCCCAAGAAATCAGCCCCAGCATTTT. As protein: CATSRGGGAPRNQPQHF. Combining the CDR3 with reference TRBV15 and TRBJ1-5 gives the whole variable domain DAMVIQNPRYQVTQFGKPVTLSCSQTLNHNVMYWYQQKSSQAPKLLFHYYDKDFNNEADTPDNFQSRRPNTSFCFLDIRSPGLGDTAMYLCATSRGGGAPRNQPQHFGDGTRLSIL.

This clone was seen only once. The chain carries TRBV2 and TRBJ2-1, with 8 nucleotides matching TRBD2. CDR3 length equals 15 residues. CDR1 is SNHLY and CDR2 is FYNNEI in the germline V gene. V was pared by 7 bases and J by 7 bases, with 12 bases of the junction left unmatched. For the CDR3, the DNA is TGTGCCAGCAAACCCGGGCGGGGGGCGCTGAATGAGCAGTTCTTC. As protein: CASKPGRGALNEQFF.

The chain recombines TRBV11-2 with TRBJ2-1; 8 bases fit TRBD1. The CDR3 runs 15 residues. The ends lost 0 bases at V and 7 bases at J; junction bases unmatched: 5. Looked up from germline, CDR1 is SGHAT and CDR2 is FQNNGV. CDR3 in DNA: TGTGCCAGCAGCTTAGATTGGACAGGGCGAAATGAGCAGTTCTTC. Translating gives CASSLDWTGRNEQFF.